This T cell receptor (beta chain) was retrieved from a study of regulatory T cells in long-lasting Graves disease (dated by TCRdb to the early 2020s). As for the study more broadly: Persistent Graves' disease was defined as antithyroid drug treatment for over 5 years with persistently positive TSH receptor autoantibodies. Persistent Graves' disease patients were compared with newly diagnosed Graves' disease patients by peripheral blood TCR sequencing and RNA sequencing. The study took place in China and was registered as a clinical trial. A total of about 33 samples underwent TCR sequencing, from roughly 13 patients with persistent Graves' disease and roughly 20 patients with newly diagnosed Graves' disease. Antithyroid drugs had been taken for about 10.3 years on average by persistent Graves' disease patients in the clinical cohort. The research as a whole found: Preferential use of TRBV28, TRBJ1-2 and TRBJ2-5 was observed in persistent disease, whereas TRBV20-1 and TRBJ2-1 were favored in newly diagnosed disease. Persistent patients shared more public clonotypes among themselves (approximately 2,500) than newly diagnosed patients did (approximately 970). Peripheral blood alone was examined, since thyroid tissue, which constituted the primary lesion, could not be accessed. The authors acknowledged the small sample size as a limitation that may reduce accuracy. Compared with newly diagnosed patients, patients with persistent Graves' disease had lower TCR Shannon entropy and fewer highly expanded clones, which suggests clonal expansion. Sequencing and analysis were restricted to the TCR beta chain.

The time point label, as the study defines it: persistent/refractory GD, antithyroid drugs over 5 years with positive TRAb. For both TCR sequencing and RNA sequencing, RNA was extracted from PBMCs using TRIzol. The diagnosis of Graves' disease was made according to American Thyroid Association guidelines. The patients came from an endocrinology department in Xi'an, China. Each patient gave approximately 8.8 milliliters of peripheral blood, collected in an EDTA anticoagulant tube. Ficoll Paque Plus density gradient separation was used to isolate PBMCs, and no further T cell sorting was done. An Agilent 2100 Bioanalyzer and agarose gel were used to check RNA quality, and a NanoDrop 2000 was used to measure RNA concentration. The method behind the library was multiplex PCR. Reads for this sample came from an Illumina HiSeq 4000. To build TCR beta libraries, CDR3 regions were amplified by Arm-PCR using iRepertoire HTBI primers. Before sequencing, the PCR products underwent gel purification. The authors processed their data as follows. Gene usage analysis of CDR3 amino acid clonotypes used the approximately 62 TRBV and 14 TRBJ segments found across samples. Filtered high-quality paired reads were merged into contigs using COPE and FqMerger. BLAST was used to align contigs to IMGT TRBV, TRBD and TRBJ reference genes, and CDR3 was defined according to IMGT. Clonotypes above 0.1% frequency were classified as highly expanded clones. Shannon entropy was used to measure repertoire diversity, and the Gini coefficient was used to measure V-J evenness. Public clonotypes were defined as clonotypes shared by more than one individual. The public reads were reprocessed in TCRdb via fastp at Q25 and MiXCR, keeping in-frame beta chains. Rows with one shared CDR3 protein collapse into an entry with the most common genes and DNA. These V and J calls are TCRdb output, not the study's own analysis. The sample table shows approximately 500,000 distinct CDR3 sequences, and around a fifth are seen once. The biggest ten clones account for 7.1% of the sample.

This clonotype was observed at least ten times. Its antigen remains unidentified. No clone much larger than this one lies a single base away; base qualities are absent. Taken from cysteine to phenylalanine, the CDR3 has 13 residues. This entry keeps only the CDR3 DNA: 39 bases, framed from base 1. CDR1 and CDR2, per the germline V gene, are SNHLY and FYNNEI. At the junction V is shortened by 6 bases and J by 3 bases; bases outside the gene matches: 3. The receptor was isolated from a female donor with Graves disease. The sequencing here drew on peripheral blood mononuclear cells (PBMCs), taken when the disease was refractory, from a patient treated with antithyroid drugs. Here the chain combines TRBV2 and TRBJ1-2, with 8 junctional bases fitting TRBD1. Read as DNA, the sequence is TGTGCCAGCAGCGCAGGGGGCGACTATGGCTACACCTTC. Its translation is CASSAGGDYGYTF.